This entry lists 20 T cell receptor beta chains sequenced from one sample in a study of post-analysis software for immune sequencing data. The study, taken as a whole, reports: Roughly five TRBV segments were significantly more frequent in patients than in controls. TRBV5-6, TRBV5-1 and TRBV20-1 were among these segments.

TCR beta cDNA libraries had unique molecular identifiers. TCRdb analysed the PCR reads with MiXCR anew, one entry per CDR3 protein. The data show about 800,000 distinct CDR3 sequences, approximately 30% seen once. These receptors have no known antigen. The sample comprised blood. The receptors stem from a girl under 18 with multiple sclerosis.

This clonotype appeared a few times. The genes are TRBV12-3 or TRBV12-4 and TRBJ2-2, with D perhaps matching TRBD2 (5 bases). The CDR3 runs to 15 residues. V gave up 7 bases and J gave up 5 bases, with 17 bases separating them. CDR3 sequence reads: CASTRFSGKTGELFF. As DNA, the CDR3 is TGTGCCAGCACTAGATTCTCGGGGAAGACCGGGGAGCTGTTTTTT.

CDR3 sequence reads: CSARVVVVGETQYF. CDR3 sequence (DNA): TGCAGTGCTAGGGTGGTGGTGGTAGGGGAGACCCAGTACTTC. The gene calls are TRBV20-1 and TRBJ2-7; D ambiguous. Gene TRBJ2-5 matches the end of the DNA better, so the J call may be wrong. CDR1 is DFQATT and CDR2 is SNEGSKA in the germline V gene (reference sequence). This CDR3 comprises 14 residues.

The chain joins TRBV29-1 to TRBJ2-7; no definite D call. V lost 8 bases to trimming and J lost 2 bases, with 13 bases between them. This CDR3 spans 12 amino acids. Germline assignment: CDR1 SQVTM and CDR2 ANQGSEA. For the CDR3, the DNA is TGCAGCCAAGAAAAGGGCACCTACGAGCAGTACTTC. The encoded protein is CSQEKGTYEQYF.

As concerns this clonotype: One junction end does not reproduce the germline sequence, and a read error may be involved. The chain uses TRBV7-2 and TRBJ2-1, with 9 bases aligning to TRBD1. From germline, CDR1 is SGHTA and CDR2 FQGNSA. The CDR3 loop spans 17 amino acids. CDR3 nucleotides: TGTGCCGGCAGCAGAAACTCCGGGACAGGGCCCTACAATGAGCAGTTCTTC. This gives the protein CAGSRNSGTGPYNEQFF.

Remarks on this clonotype: The conserved phenylalanine or tryptophan is not found at the CDR3 terminus, so this likely reflects a read error. The V gene is TRBV29-1, the J gene TRBJ2-1; the D gene is possibly TRBD2 (5 bases). Per the germline V gene, CDR1 is SQVTM and CDR2 is ANQGSEA. This CDR3 region has 16 residues. Trimming left V 2 bases short and J 3 bases short, with 17 bases between. DNA for the CDR3: TGCAGCGTTGAACCCATAGCAGGAGCGGTCTACAATGAGCAGTTCTGC. Protein sequence: CSVEPIAGAVYNEQFC.

The CDR3 nucleotides read TGTGCCAGCTGTATTGCGAACACTGAAGCTTTCTTT. Its protein is CASCIANTEAFF. The chain carries TRBV7-9 and TRBJ1-1; D ambiguous. The CDR3 covers 12 residues. The V end lost 8 bases, the J end lost 1 base, and 8 bases lay between the germline ends. Looked up from germline, CDR1 is SEHNR and CDR2 is FQNEAQ (reference sequence).

The V and J genes are TRBV28 and TRBJ2-5; possible D gene TRBD1, 6 bases. CDR1 is MDHEN and CDR2 is SYDVKM in the germline V gene. This CDR3 region has 15 residues. V was shortened by 6 bases and J by 3 bases, with 17 bases between the two germline ends. CDR3 in amino acids: CASSLLRTEKETQYF. The CDR3 coding sequence is TGTGCCAGCAGCCTCCTCAGGACAGAGAAAGAGACCCAGTACTTC.

The chain combines TRBV20-1 with TRBJ1-1, with 8 nucleotides matching TRBD1. Looked up from germline, CDR1 is DFQATT and CDR2 is SNEGSKA (reference sequence). Unmatched junction bases numbered 7, after V lost 1 base and J lost 3 bases. The length of the CDR3 is 15 residues. CDR3 in amino acids: CSARVRDRRDTEAFF. CDR3 sequence (DNA): TGCAGTGCTAGAGTTCGGGACAGGAGGGACACTGAAGCTTTCTTT.

This sequence joins TRBV3-1 and TRBJ2-1, with D perhaps matching TRBD2 (6 bases). Germline lookup yields CDR1 LGHDT and CDR2 YNNKEL (reference sequence). V gave up 0 bases and J gave up 1 base, with 10 bases separating them. CDR3 length: 16 residues. The CDR3 spells CASSQDGTPSYNEQFF. DNA for the CDR3: TGTGCCAGCAGCCAAGATGGGACTCCGTCCTACAATGAGCAGTTCTTC.

The chain carries TRBV10-3 and TRBJ2-1; D is perhaps TRBD1 (6 bases). The CDR3 totals 13 residues. The V gene's germline CDR1 is ENHRY and CDR2 SYGVKD. V was cut by 7 bases and J by 5 bases, with 12 bases left in between. The CDR3 nucleotides read TGTGCCATCACCGGGACATATGACAATGAGCAGTTCTTC. Amino acids: CAITGTYDNEQFF.

The chain recombines TRBV20-1 with TRBJ2-7; D is perhaps TRBD2 (5 bases). The germline V and J ends were trimmed by 6 bases and 0 bases, with 12 bases remaining between them. Germline V lookup: CDR1 DFQATT, CDR2 SNEGSKA (reference sequence). This CDR3 has 13 residues. The CDR3 region is CSAEMGSSYEQYF. CDR3 in DNA: TGCAGTGCGGAGATGGGGAGCTCCTACGAGCAGTACTTC.

This clonotype was counted between two and nine times. V is TRBV20-1 and J is TRBJ2-3; D is ambiguous. CDR3 length: 10 amino acids. From germline, CDR1 is DFQATT and CDR2 SNEGSKA (reference sequence). With 5 bases removed from V and 5 bases from J, the gap between germline ends came to 5 bases. As DNA, the CDR3 is TGCAGTGCTGTCAAAGATACGCAGTATTTT. This sequence encodes CSAVKDTQYF.

Many counts were recorded for this clonotype. The junction and the germline gene differ at one end; a read error may be behind it. The J gene is TRBJ2-3, the V gene TRBV4-2, with D unresolved. CDR1 is LGHNA, CDR2 YNFKEQ, per germline. CDR3 length equals 14 residues. The CDR3 DNA sequence: TGCGCCAGCAGCCAAGCTCTCGGCACAGATACGCAGTATTTT. Amino acid sequence: CASSQALGTDTQYF.

This clonotype was counted only a few times. The final CDR3 position lacks the conserved phenylalanine or tryptophan, pointing to a likely read error. The chain couples TRBV15 to TRBJ2-3, with D perhaps assigned TRBD1 or TRBD2 (6 bases each). V lost 7 bases and J lost 5, with 19 bases in between. CDR3 length equals 15 residues. Germline V gene lookup returns CDR1 LNHNV and CDR2 YYDKDF (reference sequence). CDR3: CATKAGDFWLDTQYL. As DNA, the CDR3 is TGTGCCACCAAGGCAGGGGACTTCTGGCTAGATACGCAGTATTTG.

V is TRBV28 and J is TRBJ2-5, with a possible D match to TRBD1 (5 bases). Germline V lookup: CDR1 MDHEN, CDR2 SYDVKM. This CDR3 comprises 14 residues. The V end was cut by 5 bases, the J end by 2 bases, with 12 bases between. In nucleotides, the CDR3 is TGTGCCAGCAGTCCGACAAGACAGCAAGAGACCCAGTACTTC. Translating it yields CASSPTRQQETQYF. The full variable domain, in which reference TRBV28 and TRBJ2-5 provide the parts outside the CDR3, is DVKVTQSSRYLVKRTGEKVFLECVQDMDHENMFWYRQDPGLGLRLIYFSYDVKMKEKGDIPEGYSVSREKKERFSLILESASTNQTSMYLCASSPTRQQETQYFGPGTRLLVL.

This clonotype was picked up many times. The CDR3 loop is CSVEESSYNEQFF. In DNA, the CDR3 is TGCAGCGTTGAGGAGAGCTCCTACAATGAGCAGTTCTTC. The V gene is TRBV29-1, the J gene TRBJ2-1; no reliable D call. CDR3 size: 13 residues. Per germline, CDR1 SQVTM and CDR2 ANQGSEA. V lost 3 bases to trimming and J lost 0 bases, with 6 bases between them.

The chain couples TRBV20-1 to TRBJ2-7; 8 bases match TRBD1. The germline V gene has CDR1 DFQATT and CDR2 SNEGSKA (reference sequence). The CDR3 extends over 13 amino acids. V was clipped by 6 bases and J by 0 bases; unmatched bases: 4. The chain's CDR3 is CSAQDRASYEQYF. As DNA, the CDR3 is TGCAGTGCCCAGGACAGGGCCTCCTACGAGCAGTACTTC.

This clonotype showed up many times. CDR3 sequence reads: CSARATSGLAGSETQYF. The CDR3 DNA reads TGCAGTGCTAGAGCCACGAGCGGGCTAGCGGGATCGGAGACCCAGTACTTC. The chain is built from TRBV20-1 and TRBJ2-5; 9 bases agree with TRBD2. CDR3 length: 17 residues. V lost 1 base, J lost 5 bases, and 14 bases stayed unmatched. The germline gives CDR1 DFQATT, CDR2 SNEGSKA (reference sequence).

The V and J genes are TRBV7-9 and TRBJ2-7, with 11 positions matching TRBD2. Germline CDR1 reads SEHNR; CDR2 reads FQNEAQ (reference sequence). The CDR3 runs to 14 residues. Trimming at V came to 5 bases and at J to 3 bases, leaving 3 bases not matched to a gene. The CDR3 protein is CASSTTSGSYEQYF. In nucleotides, the CDR3 is TGTGCCAGCAGCACCACTAGCGGGAGCTACGAGCAGTACTTC.

J is TRBJ1-5 and V is TRBV4-1, with TRBD1 matching 7 bases. There are 13 residues in the CDR3. The germline gives CDR1 MGHRA, CDR2 YSYEKL. J gave up 7 bases and V 6 bases, and 6 bases lay outside the gene matches. CDR3 in DNA: TGCGCCAGCAGTCCGGACAGGAGGCAGCCCCAGCATTTT. It is translated as CASSPDRRQPQHF.